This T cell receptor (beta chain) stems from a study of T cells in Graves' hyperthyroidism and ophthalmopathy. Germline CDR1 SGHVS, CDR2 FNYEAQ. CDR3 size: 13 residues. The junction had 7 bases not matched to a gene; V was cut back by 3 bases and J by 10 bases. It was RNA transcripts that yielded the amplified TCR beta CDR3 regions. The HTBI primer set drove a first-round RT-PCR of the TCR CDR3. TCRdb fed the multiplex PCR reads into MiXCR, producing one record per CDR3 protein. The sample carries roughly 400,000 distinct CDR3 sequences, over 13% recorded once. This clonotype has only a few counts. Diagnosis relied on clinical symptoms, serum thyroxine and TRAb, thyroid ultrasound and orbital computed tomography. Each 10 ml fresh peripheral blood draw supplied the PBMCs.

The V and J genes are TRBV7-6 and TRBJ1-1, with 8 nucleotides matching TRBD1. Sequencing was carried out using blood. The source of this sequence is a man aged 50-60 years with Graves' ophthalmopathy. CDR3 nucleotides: TGTGCCAGCAGCTTGGGACAGGAGTCCTTAGCTTTCTTT. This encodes CASSLGQESLAFF.